Listed below are T cell receptor beta chains from one sample, sequenced in a study of blood T cells in healthy people across ages. In TCRdb, the 5' RACE reads were re-called with MiXCR into one record per CDR3 protein. The data contain roughly 1,800,000 distinct CDR3 sequences, around half of them singletons. The sequencing input was blood. The receptors originated from a woman aged 40 to 55 in good health. Both conserved end residues are part of each CDR3. D genes are given only for firm matches. Clone size is not always given. Where it is, it says once, few, many or a class for expanded clones.

clone_size d_call j_call v_call cdr3_nt cdr3_aa
NA NA TRBJ2-3 TRBV2 TGTGCCAGCAGAAAGCAGGGGAAGACAGATACGCAGTATTTT CASRKQGKTDTQYF
NA TRBD1 TRBJ2-7 TRBV5-1 TGCGCCAGCAGCTTGGATTCAGGGGGCGACGAGCAGTACTTC CASSLDSGGDEQYF
few TRBD2 TRBJ2-1 TRBV24-1 TGTGCCACCAGTGATCGGACCGGGACTACCCACCGGGAGCAGTTCTTC CATSDRTGTTHREQFF
once NA TRBJ2-3 TRBV28 TGTGCCAGCAGGCCTACAGGGAACTCAGATACGCAGTATTTT CASRPTGNSDTQYF
NA NA TRBJ2-1 TRBV27 TGTGCCAGCAGTTTATTCGACGGATCCTACAATGAGCAGTTCTTC CASSLFDGSYNEQFF
NA TRBD1 TRBJ2-4 TRBV2 TGTGCCAGCAGGGGGACAGGGGTAAACATTCAGTACTTC CASRGTGVNIQYF
NA TRBD2 TRBJ2-3 TRBV2 TGTGCCAGCATTCAACCGGGAGGTCGAGATACGCAGTATTTT CASIQPGGRDTQYF
NA TRBD1 TRBJ1-1 TRBV29-1 TGCAGCGTAGGAGCCGGGACAGGGGCCACTGAAGCTTTCTTT CSVGAGTGATEAFF
NA TRBD1 TRBJ2-1 TRBV9 TGTGCCAGCAGATCACGACAGGGAAGATCCAATGAGCAGTTCTTC CASRSRQGRSNEQFF
NA NA TRBJ1-4 TRBV28 TGTGCCAGCAGTCCTGGAGGGGCAGGGGTTTTTGAAAAACTGTTTTTT CASSPGGAGVFEKLFF
NA NA TRBJ1-2 TRBV7-2 TGTGCCAGCAGCTTCGGCCAGTACGATGGCTACACCTTC CASSFGQYDGYTF
many TRBD1 TRBJ2-7 TRBV29-1 TGCAGCGTCGGGACAGACGAGCAGTACTTC CSVGTDEQYF
NA NA TRBJ2-3 TRBV4-3 TGCGCCAGCAGCCAGGATGGGGACACCACAGATACGCAGTATTTT CASSQDGDTTDTQYF
NA TRBD2 TRBJ2-1 TRBV9 TGTGCCAGCAGCATAGAGCGGGGGGGCGGCTATGAGCAGTTCTTC CASSIERGGGYEQFF
few NA TRBJ2-5 TRBV11-2 TGTGCCAGCAGCCAAGAGGCAGGGTCTGTGAAACAAGAGACCCAGTACTTC CASSQEAGSVKQETQYF
NA NA TRBJ2-5 TRBV29-1 TGCAGCGTTGGGACAGACGGCCAGGCCCAGTACTTC CSVGTDGQAQYF
NA TRBD1 TRBJ1-2 TRBV6-2/TRBV6-3 TGTGCCAGCAGAGATCCGGGACAGGGTTTCGGCTACACCTTC CASRDPGQGFGYTF
few NA TRBJ2-5 TRBV9 TGTGCCAGCAGCGTAGCACTAGCTATGGGGGAGACCCAGTACTTC CASSVALAMGETQYF
NA NA TRBJ1-2 TRBV5-1 TGCGCCAGCAGCTTGAGAGCCAGTAGTAGCTATGGCTACACCTTC CASSLRASSSYGYTF
few TRBD2 TRBJ2-1 TRBV12-3/TRBV12-4 TGTGCCAGCAGTTTAGCTCGACTAGCGGTCTACAATGAGCAGTTCTTC CASSLARLAVYNEQFF
NA NA TRBJ1-4 TRBV20-1 TGCAGTGCCGCGAGGTCGGAGAAAGAAAAACTGTTTTTT CSAARSEKEKLFF
NA TRBD2 TRBJ2-1 TRBV12-3/TRBV12-4 TGTGCCAGCAGTTTTTTAGCGGGTAAACTCAATGAGCAGTTCTTC CASSFLAGKLNEQFF
NA TRBD1 TRBJ2-7 TRBV4-3 TGCGCCAGCAGCCACATTCGGACAGGGTCCAGCTCCTACGAGCAGTACTTC CASSHIRTGSSSYEQYF
many NA TRBJ2-5 TRBV7-2 TGTGCCAGCAGCTTCGGGGGATGGGAGACCCAGTACTTC CASSFGGWETQYF
NA TRBD1 TRBJ1-2 TRBV20-1 TGCAGTGCGGACAGGGGCCGAGACTACTATGGCTACACCTTC CSADRGRDYYGYTF
NA TRBD2 TRBJ2-1 TRBV4-3 TGCGCCAGCAGCCGCGTAGCGGGGGGGCCTAATGAGCAGTTCTTC CASSRVAGGPNEQFF
once NA TRBJ1-2 TRBV9 TGTGCCAGCAGCGTAGTCGGGCAGACTTATGGCTACACCTTC CASSVVGQTYGYTF
NA NA TRBJ2-7 TRBV7-8 TGTGCCAGCAGCTTCGACGGTCCCTACGAGCAGTACTTC CASSFDGPYEQYF
few NA TRBJ2-3 TRBV20-1 TGCAGTGCTAGAGATGAGCGTTATACGCAGTATTTT CSARDERYTQYF
many NA TRBJ2-3 TRBV7-9 TGTGCCAGCAGTTCCCAATACACAGATACGCAGTATTTT CASSSQYTDTQYF
few NA TRBJ2-1 TRBV20-1 TGCAGTGCTAGAGATCAATCTCGGTCCTACAATGAGCAGTTCTTC CSARDQSRSYNEQFF
NA NA TRBJ2-4 TRBV29-1 TGCAGCGCCCAAAAGGGGGTCGCTGGTTTGGGGGTGGAAAACATTCAGTACTTC CSAQKGVAGLGVENIQYF
NA NA TRBJ2-5 TRBV7-6 TGTGCCAGCAGCTTAGCGACTACGTACCAAGAGACCCAGTACTTC CASSLATTYQETQYF
NA NA TRBJ1-1 TRBV7-9 TGTGCCAGCAGCCCAAGAGGGGACACTGAAGCTTTCTTT CASSPRGDTEAFF
NA NA TRBJ1-4 TRBV6-5 TGTGCCAGCAGTTACTCAGGGACGCTTAAACTGTTTTTT CASSYSGTLKLFF
NA NA TRBJ2-6 TRBV24-1 TGTGCCACCAGTACCGGGTCGAGCTCTGGGGCCAACGTCCTGACTTTC CATSTGSSSGANVLTF
NA NA TRBJ2-5 TRBV10-3 TGTGCCATCAGTGCGATGCGGGGCAGGGCGGAGACCCAGTACTTC CAISAMRGRAETQYF
NA TRBD1 TRBJ2-1 TRBV4-3 TGCGCCAGCAGCCTGAAGAGGACAGGGTTAGGTGGGAATGAGCAGTTCTTC CASSLKRTGLGGNEQFF
once TRBD1 TRBJ2-5 TRBV5-4 TGTGCCAGCAGCTCAAAAACCGGGACAGGATACAATGAGCAGTACTTC CASSSKTGTGYNEQYF
few TRBD1 TRBJ2-5 TRBV4-3 TGCGCCAGCAGCCAATCGACAGGGAGACAAGAGACCCAGTACTTC CASSQSTGRQETQYF
few NA TRBJ1-2 TRBV7-8 TGTGCCAGCAGCCAGCGGACCTATGGCTACACCTTC CASSQRTYGYTF
few TRBD1 TRBJ2-6 TRBV4-1 TGCGCCAGCATCGGAGGACAGGACAGCTCTGGGGCCAACGTCCTGACTTTC CASIGGQDSSGANVLTF
NA TRBD1 TRBJ1-6 TRBV6-6 TGTGCCAGCAGCCGCCCGCCGACAGGGGGTAATTCACCCCTCCACTTT CASSRPPTGGNSPLHF
NA TRBD1 TRBJ2-1 TRBV6-6 TGTGCCAGCGTGCAAACAGGGGGGTATAGTGAGCAGTTCTTC CASVQTGGYSEQFF
NA NA TRBJ2-1 TRBV7-9 TGTGCCAGCAGCTTTGGAGACAGGCACTACAATGAGCAGTTCTTC CASSFGDRHYNEQFF
NA NA TRBJ1-2 TRBV7-9 TGTGCCAGCAGCTTACTGAGTGGCTTTAACTATGGCTACACCTTC CASSLLSGFNYGYTF
NA NA TRBJ1-2 TRBV20-1 TGCAGTGCTAGTCGGGGGCTTCTCGATGGCTACACCTTC CSASRGLLDGYTF
NA NA TRBJ2-7 TRBV27 TGTGCCAGCGCTAGCACCCTGTCCTACGAGCAGTACTTC CASASTLSYEQYF
NA TRBD2 TRBJ2-5 TRBV4-3 TGCGCCAGCAGCCAAGATCCGGCGGGGGGGTCGGGAGAGACCCAGTACTTC CASSQDPAGGSGETQYF
NA NA TRBJ2-3 TRBV27 TGTGCCAGCAGTTTACAGGAGAGGGATACGCAGTATTTT CASSLQERDTQYF
NA NA TRBJ1-2 TRBV27 TGTGCCAGCAGTTCCGCGGGAGTTGGAGGTGGCTACACCTTC CASSSAGVGGGYTF
NA TRBD1 TRBJ2-5 TRBV4-3 TGCGCCAGCAGCCAAGATGATCGGACAGGACAAGAGACCCAGTACTTC CASSQDDRTGQETQYF
once TRBD1 TRBJ1-6 TRBV11-1 TGTGCCAGCAGCTCGCGGACAGGGGGGAGCTCCTATAATTCACCCCTCCACTTT CASSSRTGGSSYNSPLHF
NA NA TRBJ2-1 TRBV7-9 TGTGCCAGCAGACTGGATGGGGGAAGAGAAGATGAGCAGTTCTTC CASRLDGGREDEQFF
few NA TRBJ2-5 TRBV29-1 TGCAGCGTTGCAGACTTGGGGGGCGCGAAGACCCAGTACTTC CSVADLGGAKTQYF
few TRBD2 TRBJ2-5 TRBV7-9 TGTGCCAGCAGCCTCCTGACTAGCGGGGGGCAAGAGACCCAGTACTTC CASSLLTSGGQETQYF
once TRBD1 TRBJ1-5 TRBV6-5 TGTGCCAGCAGATCGGACAGGGCTAGCAATCAGCCCCAGCATTTT CASRSDRASNQPQHF
NA NA TRBJ2-5 TRBV28 TGTGCCAGCAGTTACCCGCGGTCCCAAGAGACCCAGTACTTC CASSYPRSQETQYF
NA TRBD1 TRBJ2-3 TRBV5-1 TGCGCCAGCAGCTGGACGACCGGACAGGGAGTTACGCAGTATTTT CASSWTTGQGVTQYF